The 14 T cell receptor beta chains listed next were all sequenced from one sample in a study of blood T cells in healthy people across ages. Primers used in a second PCR of about 6 to 11 cycles were a sample-barcoded 5' primer and a J-beta primer mix. Using its own MiXCR run on the 5' RACE reads, TCRdb lists one record per CDR3 protein. The repertoire holds about 1.8 million distinct CDR3 sequences, with about 50% as singletons. The sample consisted of blood. The receptor source for this set is a woman in her thirties or forties in good health.

The V and J genes are TRBV20-1 and TRBJ1-4; D gene ambiguous. V lost 5 bases to trimming and J lost 0 bases, with 10 bases between them. CDR3 length: 14 amino acids. Germline V gives CDR1 DFQATT, CDR2 SNEGSKA (reference sequence). As DNA, the CDR3 is TGCAGTGCTCTTGAAGGAACAACTAATGAAAAACTGTTTTTT. Its translation is CSALEGTTNEKLFF.

The gene calls are TRBV18 and TRBJ2-7; D perhaps matches TRBD2 (5 bases). The germline V and J ends were trimmed by 1 base and 3 bases, with 13 bases remaining between them. From germline, CDR1 is KGHSH and CDR2 LQKENI. There are 15 residues in the CDR3. The CDR3 region has the DNA TGTGCCAGCTCACCACTAGCTCAAGGACTCTACGAGCAGTACTTC. It yields the protein CASSPLAQGLYEQYF.

This clonotype was found a few times. The junction departs from germline at one end; a sequencing error may be responsible. The chain combines TRBV5-1 with TRBJ2-3; D ambiguous. From germline, CDR1 is SGHRS and CDR2 YFSETQ. CDR3 size: 14 residues. The CDR3 nucleotides are TGCGCTAGCAGCTATGGGAAAACGGGAGATACGCAGTATTTT. It encodes CASSYGKTGDTQYF. The variable domain in full, with the rest retrieved from reference TRBV5-1 and TRBJ2-3, is KAGVTQTPRYLIKTRGQQVTLSCSPISGHRSVSWYQQTPGQGLQFLFEYFSETQRNKGNFPGRFSGRQFSNSRSEMNVSTLELGDSALYLCASSYGKTGDTQYFGPGTRLTVL.

This clonotype was counted only a few times. V is TRBV4-3 and J is TRBJ2-1, with 14 nucleotides matching TRBD2. V shed 3 bases, J shed 9 bases, and the junction held 7 bases outside the gene matches. Germline-derived CDR1 and CDR2 are LGHNA and YSLEER. This CDR3 spans 16 amino acids. The CDR3 protein is CASSQGGLAGAFEQFF. The CDR3 DNA reads as TGCGCCAGCAGCCAGGGGGGACTAGCGGGGGCCTTTGAGCAGTTCTTC.

CDR3 region: CSASSSYNEQYF. DNA of the CDR3: TGCAGCGCGTCGAGCTCCTACAATGAGCAGTACTTC. This chain joins TRBV29-1 and TRBJ2-7, with unresolved D. The CDR3 totals 12 residues. V shed 7 bases and J shed 7 bases, with 17 bases lying between them. CDR1 and CDR2 (germline): SQVTM, ANQGSEA.

This rearrangement joins TRBV4-1 to TRBJ2-7, with D tentatively TRBD2 (6 bases). Germline V gene lookup returns CDR1 MGHRA and CDR2 YSYEKL. Trimming cost V 1 base and J 1 base, with 11 bases left between them. The CDR3 covers 15 residues. The CDR3 region is CASSQAGAGSYEQYF. DNA for the CDR3: TGCGCCAGCAGCCAAGCGGGAGCAGGATCCTACGAGCAGTACTTC.

The chain employs TRBV20-1 and TRBJ1-6, with D possibly being TRBD1 (5 bases). Germline CDR1 reads DFQATT; CDR2 reads SNEGSKA (reference sequence). V was pared by 7 bases and J by 3 bases, with 7 bases between. The CDR3 is 12 residues long. The CDR3 nucleotides are TGCAGTGTGCAGGGCTATAATTCACCCCTCCACTTT. This encodes CSVQGYNSPLHF.

This sequence joins TRBV29-1 and TRBJ2-5; 12 bases match TRBD2. V shed 4 bases, J shed 11 bases, and the junction held 14 bases outside the gene matches. Germline CDR1 SQVTM, CDR2 ANQGSEA. The CDR3 is 15 amino acids. The CDR3 here is CSVVRLAGDYNEQYF. CDR3 nucleotide sequence: TGCAGCGTTGTTCGACTAGCGGGGGACTACAATGAGCAGTACTTC.

The chain recombines TRBV27 with TRBJ2-7; 7 bases agree with TRBD1. The CDR3 totals 13 residues. J lost 5 bases, V lost 8 bases, and 9 bases had no gene match. Germline CDR1 reads MNHEY; CDR2 reads SMNVEV (reference sequence). The CDR3 coding sequence is TGTGCCAGCCTCAACAGGGGATCCCACGAGCAGTACTTC. This translates into CASLNRGSHEQYF.

The gene calls are TRBV20-1 and TRBJ1-6; no definite D call. The CDR3 has 13 amino acids. Looked up from germline, CDR1 is DFQATT and CDR2 is SNEGSKA (reference sequence). V lost 3 bases, J lost 8 bases, and 11 bases lay in between. DNA for the CDR3: TGCAGTGCTAGTATAGGCAAGGATTCACCCCTCCACTTT. Translation: CSASIGKDSPLHF.

V usage is TRBV24-1 and J usage is TRBJ2-1; D might be TRBD2 (7 bases). CDR3 length equals 16 residues. The germline CDR1 and CDR2 sequences are KGHDR and SFDVKD. Trimming took 1 base from V and 2 from J, leaving 11 bases between them. DNA of the CDR3: TGTGCCACCAGTGATTTTCGGGGGGCCGCCTACAATGAGCAGTTCTTC. Translated: CATSDFRGAAYNEQFF.

This clonotype has only a few counts. The chain combines TRBV27 with TRBJ2-3, with D unresolved. CDR1 MNHEY and CDR2 SMNVEV come from the germline V gene (reference sequence). This CDR3 is built from 13 residues. V was shortened by 5 bases and J by 3 bases, with 9 bases between the two germline ends. CDR3 residues: CASSLPRTDTQYF. In DNA, the CDR3 is TGTGCCAGCAGTCTCCCTAGGACAGATACGCAGTATTTT.

V usage is TRBV28 and J usage is TRBJ2-7; 8 bases are shared with TRBD1. Germline V gene lookup returns CDR1 MDHEN and CDR2 SYDVKM. With 3 bases clipped from V and 3 bases from J, the junction kept 10 bases outside the gene matches. This CDR3 comprises 16 residues. The DNA of the CDR3 is TGTGCCAGCAGTTTCTCGGACAGGGACCCCTACTACGAGCAGTACTTC. Encoded protein: CASSFSDRDPYYEQYF.

The chain joins TRBV7-3 to TRBJ2-3, with TRBD1 matching over 7 bases. CDR3 length: 15 residues. J was trimmed by 2 bases and V by 8 bases; bases with no gene match: 10. Germline V gene sequence: CDR1 SGHTA, CDR2 FQGTGA. The CDR3 region is CASRPGTAATDTQYF. The CDR3 DNA reads as TGTGCCAGCCGACCCGGGACAGCCGCCACAGATACGCAGTATTTT. Using reference TRBV7-3 and TRBJ2-3 for the parts outside the CDR3, the full variable domain is GAGVSQTPSNKVTEKGKYVELRCDPISGHTALYWYRQSLGQGPEFLIYFQGTGAADDSGLPNDRFFAVRPEGSVSTLKIQRTERGDSAVYLCASRPGTAATDTQYFGPGTRLTVL.